This passage covers 22 T cell receptor beta chains from one sample sequenced in a study of cytomegalovirus exposure and HLA in healthy donors. TCRdb's copy holds only in-frame clones and misses some; the assay was immunoSEQ multiplex PCR. The sample yields 200,000 to 300,000 clones, roughly 91% seen once. Sequencing input: PBMCs. These receptors all stem from a woman younger than 45 in good health and CMV-seronegative.

The V call is TRBV25-1, the J call TRBJ1-2; no clear D. Germline V gene data show CDR1 as MGHDK and CDR2 as SYGVNS. V was pared by 6 bases and J by 5 bases, with 10 bases between. This CDR3 has 12 amino acids. The CDR3 nucleotides are TGTGCCAGCAGCCGGGGTTTATATGGCTACACCTTC. Encoded protein: CASSRGLYGYTF.

The chain is built from TRBV20-1 and TRBJ2-5; no clear D. This CDR3 region has 11 residues. V shed 3 bases and J shed 5 bases, with 7 bases lying between them. Germline V gene sequence: CDR1 DFQATT, CDR2 SNEGSKA (reference sequence). Here the CDR3 reads CSARPGETQYF. The DNA of the CDR3 is TGCAGTGCTAGGCCAGGCGAGACCCAGTACTTC.

This chain joins TRBV18 and TRBJ2-1; D is ambiguous. Germline V lookup: CDR1 KGHSH, CDR2 LQKENI. With 5 bases removed from V and 0 bases from J, the gap between germline ends came to 5 bases. The CDR3 runs to 13 residues. In nucleotides, the CDR3 is TGTGCCAGCTCATCCGACTCCTACAATGAGCAGTTCTTC. This gives the protein CASSSDSYNEQFF.

The CDR3 DNA reads TGTGCCAGCAGTTTAACCCTGGGAGGGTTCGAGCAGTACTTC. As protein: CASSLTLGGFEQYF. This sequence joins TRBV6-6 and TRBJ2-7; TRBD2 matches at 7 bases. Trimming took 4 bases from V and 6 from J; bases not matched to a gene: 9. Germline CDR1 reads MNHNY; CDR2 reads SVGAGI (reference sequence). The CDR3 length is 14 residues.

V is TRBV7-3 and J is TRBJ2-1; 11 positions match TRBD2. Per germline, CDR1 SGHTA and CDR2 FQGTGA. The CDR3 has 15 residues. Losses at the gene ends were 6 bases for V and 2 bases for J; bases not matched to a gene: 3. CDR3 region: CASSPLAGAYNEQFF. The CDR3 DNA follows: TGTGCCAGCAGTCCACTAGCGGGAGCCTACAATGAGCAGTTCTTC.

The chain has TRBV29-1 and TRBJ2-3, with D perhaps TRBD1 or TRBD2 (6 bases each). In germline, CDR1 is SQVTM, CDR2 ANQGSEA. This CDR3 spans 13 amino acids. V was cut by 6 bases and J by 5 bases, with 15 bases left in between. CDR3 DNA: TGCAGCGTGGACCGAGGAGGGGGAGATACGCAGTATTTT. As protein: CSVDRGGGDTQYF.

The V and J genes are TRBV7-6 and TRBJ2-7; the D call may be TRBD1 or TRBD2 (5 bases each). The CDR3 is 15 amino acids. V was trimmed by 2 bases and J by 1 base, leaving 12 bases between them. Germline CDR1 SGHVS, CDR2 FNYEAQ. As DNA, the CDR3 is TGTGCCAGCAGCTTACTGGGACCCGATTCCTACGAGCAGTACTTC. Protein sequence: CASSLLGPDSYEQYF.

This chain links TRBV9 with TRBJ2-3, with unresolved D. The CDR3 runs to 14 residues. From germline, CDR1 is SGDLS and CDR2 YYNGEE. V was shortened by 0 bases and J by 2 bases, with 7 bases between the two germline ends. The DNA of the CDR3 is TGTGCCAGCAGCGTAGCGGGCATCACAGATACGCAGTATTTT. Encoded protein: CASSVAGITDTQYF.

The V and J genes are TRBV28 and TRBJ1-5; D not certain. CDR3 length: 15 amino acids. The germline gives CDR1 MDHEN, CDR2 SYDVKM. Trimming took 3 bases from V and 5 from J, leaving 14 bases between them. The CDR3 sequence: CASSFQGPPDQPQHF. The CDR3 DNA is TGTGCCAGCAGTTTCCAAGGACCCCCCGATCAGCCCCAGCATTTT.

V is TRBV7-7 and J is TRBJ2-7; 9 bases are shared with TRBD1. CDR1 is SSHAT and CDR2 is FNYEAQ in the germline V gene (reference sequence). The V gene end was trimmed by 4 bases and the J gene end by 12 bases; junction bases not matched to a gene: 4. This CDR3 comprises 11 residues. In DNA, the CDR3 is TGTGCCAGCAGCTCGGGACAGGGCCTGTACTTC. Translation: CASSSGQGLYF. Complete variable domain (other parts from reference TRBV7-7 and TRBJ2-7): GAGVSQSPRYKVTKRGQDVTLRCDPISSHATLYWYQQALGQGPEFLTYFNYEAQPDKSGLPSDRFSAERPEGSISTLTIQRTEQRDSAMYRCASSSGQGLYFGPGTRLTVT.

The chain recombines TRBV5-1 with TRBJ2-7, with a weak D call TRBD1 (6 bases). The CDR3 sequence is 18 residues long. Germline V gene sequence: CDR1 SGHRS, CDR2 YFSETQ. The V end was cut by 1 base, the J end by 0 bases, with 20 bases between. Here the CDR3 reads CASSLWAAGQGSSYEQYF. Written as DNA, the CDR3 is TGCGCCAGCAGCTTGTGGGCTGCAGGGCAGGGGTCCTCCTACGAGCAGTACTTC.

This clone was observed a few times. The chain recombines TRBV28 with TRBJ2-7; 7 nucleotides agree with TRBD1. The CDR3 sequence is 14 residues long. Germline V CDR1 and CDR2: MDHEN, SYDVKM. V trimming: 6 bases; J trimming: 1 base; junction bases outside the gene matches: 6. CDR3: CASRTQGRSYEQYF. DNA of the CDR3: TGTGCCAGCAGAACACAGGGGAGATCCTACGAGCAGTACTTC.

The rearrangement links TRBV7-9 to TRBJ2-5; D uncertain. This CDR3 spans 13 amino acids. V dropped 5 bases and J dropped 3 bases, with 10 bases sitting between them. CDR1 and CDR2 from the germline V gene are SEHNR and FQNEAQ (reference sequence). The CDR3 sequence: CASSLDPEETQYF. CDR3 nucleotide sequence: TGTGCCAGCAGCCTAGATCCTGAAGAGACCCAGTACTTC.

The chain joins TRBV2 to TRBJ2-5; D possibly corresponds to TRBD2 (5 bases). The CDR3 runs to 15 residues. Germline V gene sequence: CDR1 SNHLY, CDR2 FYNNEI. The V gene lost 5 bases and the J gene lost 5 bases, with 18 bases spanning the gap. CDR3 loop: CASSSTRGEKETQYF. The CDR3, as DNA: TGTGCCAGCAGTTCGACTCGGGGAGAGAAGGAGACCCAGTACTTC.

This clone appeared a few times. The chain links TRBV9 to TRBJ2-1; possibly TRBD2 for D (6 bases). This CDR3 contains 13 residues. CDR1 is SGDLS, CDR2 YYNGEE, per germline. The V end was cut by 2 bases, the J end by 7 bases, with 10 bases between. The CDR3 nucleotides are TGTGCCAGCAGCGTTATTGCGGGGAATGAGCAGTTCTTC. This sequence encodes CASSVIAGNEQFF.

The rearrangement links TRBV27 to TRBJ2-7; the D gene is possibly TRBD2 (6 bases). Germline lookup yields CDR1 MNHEY and CDR2 SMNVEV (reference sequence). CDR3 length: 14 residues. With 4 bases removed from V and 0 bases from J, the gap between germline ends came to 10 bases. The CDR3 DNA sequence: TGTGCCAGCAGTTCGGGGGTCACCTCCTACGAGCAGTACTTC. It is translated as CASSSGVTSYEQYF.

This chain links TRBV4-2 with TRBJ2-7, with 9 bases that match TRBD1. The CDR3 runs to 17 residues. J gave up 2 bases and V 2 bases, and 10 bases lay outside the gene matches. Germline lookup yields CDR1 LGHNA and CDR2 YNFKEQ. Here the CDR3 DNA reads TGTGCCAGCAGCCAATCTAGCTCCAGGACAGGGGCCTACGAGCAGTACTTC. Translated: CASSQSSSRTGAYEQYF.

The CDR3 reads CASSPPVTGELFF. CDR3 DNA: TGTGCCAGCAGCCCCCCTGTAACCGGGGAGCTGTTTTTT. The chain links TRBV11-2 to TRBJ2-2, with no clear D. The CDR3 runs to 13 residues. In germline, CDR1 is SGHAT, CDR2 FQNNGV. Trimming left V 5 bases short and J 5 bases short, with 9 bases between.

The chain couples TRBV9 to TRBJ2-2; tentative D call: TRBD1 (6 bases). V was shortened by 3 bases and J by 5 bases, with 17 bases between the two germline ends. This CDR3 spans 16 amino acids. Looked up from germline, CDR1 is SGDLS and CDR2 is YYNGEE. The CDR3 DNA sequence: TGTGCCAGCAGCGCTACCACATCGAGGGGGACCGGGGAGCTGTTTTTT. The encoded protein is CASSATTSRGTGELFF.

The gene calls are TRBV27 and TRBJ2-3; no clear D gene. V lost 2 bases and J lost 4, with 7 bases in between. The V gene's germline CDR1 is MNHEY and CDR2 SMNVEV (reference sequence). The CDR3 loop spans 13 amino acids. The chain's CDR3 is CASSLGQADTQYF. DNA for the CDR3: TGTGCCAGCAGTTTAGGGCAGGCAGATACGCAGTATTTT.

The rearrangement joins TRBV1 to TRBJ2-5. TRBV1 is a known pseudogene. CDR3 length equals 17 residues. The CDR3 nucleotides read TGCACCAGCAGCCAATTCCCCTCGGGCGCGATCCAAGAGACCCAGTACTTC. Amino acids: CTSSQFPSGAIQETQYF.

J is TRBJ2-5 and V is TRBV5-4, with 12 bases identical to TRBD2. Germline V CDR1 and CDR2: SGHNT, YYREEE (reference sequence). This CDR3 spans 15 amino acids. The V gene end was trimmed by 4 bases and the J gene end by 2 bases; junction bases not matched to a gene: 3. The CDR3 DNA reads as TGTGCCAGCAGCCGTGGGACTAGCGGGCAAGAGACCCAGTACTTC. Translation: CASSRGTSGQETQYF.